This is a list of T cell receptor beta chains from one sample in a study of blood T cell repertoires in COVID-19. Only in-frame clones appear in the TCRdb table, and some are missing; sequencing was by immunoSEQ multiplex PCR. The repertoire consists of about 310,000 clones, with 89% occurring once and the leading ten covering roughly a tenth. Sequencing input: PBMCs or T cells enriched from blood (not recorded which). Receptors were obtained from a woman aged 25 to 45 who had recovered from COVID-19. CDR3s leave out the opening cysteine and the closing phenylalanine or tryptophan.

J: TRBJ2-5; V: TRBV28; CDR3: ASSSVRQETQY
J: TRBJ2-7; V: TRBV6-4; CDR3: ASNPLGQGRVGSSEQY
J: TRBJ2-7; V: TRBV6-5; CDR3: ASRLARDGSYEQY
J: TRBJ2-7; V: TRBV28; CDR3: ASTLGGALGKYEQY
J: TRBJ1-1; V: TRBV28; CDR3: ASTPRWGVNTEAF
J: TRBJ2-1; V: TRBV9; CDR3: ASSALGVEQF
J: TRBJ2-5; V: TRBV30; CDR3: AWSLTGVEETQY
J: TRBJ2-1; V: TRBV5-1; CDR3: ASRVRISYNEQF
J: TRBJ2-5; V: TRBV28; CDR3: ASSSDWQETQY
J: TRBJ2-1; V: TRBV13; CDR3: ASRPTSGSGYNEQF
J: TRBJ1-1; V: TRBV1; CDR3: TSSQDRPTRGNTEAF
J: TRBJ2-1; V: TRBV9; CDR3: ASSGLAGRNEQF
J: TRBJ1-4; V: TRBV16; CDR3: ASSPRGSANEKLF
J: TRBJ1-1; V: TRBV4-3; CDR3: ASSRDIDSNTEAF
J: TRBJ1-1; V: TRBV7-9; CDR3: ASRGEAEAF
J: TRBJ2-1; V: TRBV3-1/TRBV3-2; CDR3: ASSRPYGSSGSNEQF
J: TRBJ2-7; V: TRBV7-9; CDR3: ASSPWDRKSSYEQY